This passage covers 30 T cell receptor beta chains from one sample sequenced in a study of immune reconstitution after stem cell transplant in scleroderma. In TCRdb, the RT-PCR reads were re-called with MiXCR into one record per CDR3 protein. The table shows 3,500 to 4,000 distinct CDR3 sequences, with roughly 5.8% occurring only once. This sample was gathered before or after autologous hematopoietic stem cell transplantation (not recorded which). These receptors came from a female donor with systemic sclerosis.

The J gene is TRBJ2-5, the V gene TRBV20-1, with D tentatively TRBD1 or TRBD2 (5 bases each). The V end lost 2 bases, the J end lost 5 bases, and 21 bases lay between the germline ends. CDR1 and CDR2 from the germline V gene are DFQATT and SNEGSKA (reference sequence). The CDR3 runs 16 residues. The CDR3 is CSARFYGASSWETQYF. The CDR3 nucleotides read TGCAGTGCTAGATTCTACGGGGCGAGTAGTTGGGAGACCCAGTACTTC.

This clonotype was found a few times. At one boundary the junction diverges from the germline segment, which might be a read error. This sequence joins TRBV6-5 and TRBJ1-1; TRBD1 is a possible D gene (6 bases). The length of the CDR3 is 14 residues. CDR1 and CDR2 from the germline V gene are MNHEY and SVGAGI. The CDR3 DNA reads TGTGCCGGCAGTTACTCTCAAGGGGGGTCCGAAGCTTTCTTT. It is translated as CAGSYSQGGSEAFF.

Sample share makes this clonotype medium-sized. The rearrangement joins TRBV6-5 to TRBJ1-1, with 8 bases fitting TRBD1. With V trimmed by 6 bases and J by 3 bases, 9 bases remained unmatched. There are 15 residues in the CDR3. The germline gives CDR1 MNHEY, CDR2 SVGAGI. In DNA, the CDR3 is TGTGCCAGCAGCCAGCGGGAACAGGGGGACACTGAAGCTTTCTTT. It is translated as CASSQREQGDTEAFF.

This clonotype is medium-sized (0.01 to 0.1%) by share. The rearrangement joins TRBV2 to TRBJ2-7; the match to TRBD2 covers 8 bases. V lost 4 bases to trimming and J lost 5 bases; unmatched junction nucleotides: 10. This CDR3 spans 15 amino acids. Looked up from germline, CDR1 is SNHLY and CDR2 is FYNNEI. In DNA form, the CDR3 reads TGTGCCAGCAGTGTTGCTGGCGGGAGGTTTAACGAGCAGTACTTC. Encoded protein: CASSVAGGRFNEQYF.

This clonotype appeared many times. The chain has TRBV29-1 and TRBJ2-6; possibly TRBD1 for D (6 bases). Germline assignment: CDR1 SQVTM and CDR2 ANQGSEA. Trimming cost V 5 bases and J 4 bases, with 12 bases left between them. The CDR3 consists of 14 residues. In DNA form, the CDR3 reads TGCAGCGTTCGAACAGGGACCGGGGCCAACGTCCTGACTTTC. This encodes CSVRTGTGANVLTF.

This clonotype was found many times. The chain combines TRBV7-3 with TRBJ2-1; TRBD2 might be the D (6 bases). This CDR3 has 16 amino acids. V was shortened by 1 base and J by 6 bases, with 16 bases between the two germline ends. Germline V gene data show CDR1 as SGHTA and CDR2 as FQGTGA. The CDR3 region is CASSLSPGVRGNEQFF. As DNA, the CDR3 is TGTGCCAGCAGCTTAAGTCCGGGAGTAAGGGGCAATGAGCAGTTCTTC.

By share, this clonotype ranks as medium-sized. The chain joins TRBV5-1 to TRBJ1-1; D ambiguous. Germline lookup yields CDR1 SGHRS and CDR2 YFSETQ. The CDR3 is made up of 13 amino acids. The V gene lost 3 bases and the J gene lost 5 bases, with 11 bases spanning the gap. The CDR3 bases are TGCGCCAGCAGCTCTACCGTGATAACTGAAGCTTTCTTT. Its protein product is CASSSTVITEAFF.

This clonotype is termed medium-sized. V usage is TRBV5-6 and J usage is TRBJ2-7, with D possibly TRBD2 on 6 matching bases. Between the trimmed V and J ends, which lost 1 base and 3 bases, there was a span of 23 bases. Per the germline V gene, CDR1 is SGHDT and CDR2 is YYEEEE. The CDR3 runs to 18 residues. DNA of the CDR3: TGTGCCAGCAGCTTGCCCCGACCTTTTTCTGGGGGGATCTACGAGCAGTACTTC. It is translated as CASSLPRPFSGGIYEQYF.

By share, this clonotype counts as medium-sized. V usage is TRBV11-2 and J usage is TRBJ2-3; D is unresolved. CDR1 is SGHAT, CDR2 FQNNGV, per germline. The length of the CDR3 is 13 residues. Trimming stripped 3 bases from V and 6 bases from J, with 10 bases between. CDR3 sequence: CASSLSVRDTQYF. The CDR3, as DNA: TGTGCCAGCAGCTTGAGTGTAAGGGATACGCAGTATTTT.

This clonotype rates as medium-sized. The chain carries TRBV5-1 and TRBJ2-1; maybe TRBD1 (6 bases). Trimming left V 4 bases short and J 0 bases short, with 14 bases between. Germline V gene lookup returns CDR1 SGHRS and CDR2 YFSETQ. This CDR3 region has 16 residues. As DNA, the CDR3 is TGCGCCAGCAGCGGCGGACAGCCGAGCTCCTACAATGAGCAGTTCTTC. Protein: CASSGGQPSSYNEQFF.

The J gene is TRBJ2-3, the V gene TRBV6-6; D not resolved. The CDR3 runs 12 residues. The V and J ends lost 2 bases and 1 base respectively, with 1 base between them. Looked up from germline, CDR1 is MNHNY and CDR2 is SVGAGI (reference sequence). CDR3 sequence (DNA): TGTGCCAGCAGTTACGGCACAGATACGCAGTATTTT. It is translated as CASSYGTDTQYF.

Sample share makes this clonotype medium-sized (0.01 to 0.1%). The chain uses TRBV6-5 and TRBJ2-5; 8 bases agree with TRBD2. The ends lost 6 bases at V and 4 bases at J; junction bases unmatched: 10. Looked up from germline, CDR1 is MNHEY and CDR2 is SVGAGI. There are 15 residues in the CDR3. The DNA for the CDR3 is TGTGCCAGCAGCCCAAAAGGGACTAGAGGAGAGACCCAGTACTTC. Translated: CASSPKGTRGETQYF.

In this sample, this clonotype is medium-sized. The chain couples TRBV4-1 to TRBJ2-5; D ambiguous. The CDR3 spans 15 residues. Looked up from germline, CDR1 is MGHRA and CDR2 is YSYEKL. Between the trimmed V and J ends, which lost 1 base and 5 bases, there was a span of 14 bases. CDR3 residues: CASSQVPPILETQYF. In nucleotides, the CDR3 is TGCGCCAGCAGCCAAGTTCCCCCCATTTTGGAGACCCAGTACTTC.

In its sample, this clonotype ranks as medium-sized (0.01 to 0.1%). The rearrangement links TRBV5-1 to TRBJ1-6; 12 bases match TRBD1. Trimming cost V 2 bases and J 10 bases; bases outside gene matches: 10. Looked up from germline, CDR1 is SGHRS and CDR2 is YFSETQ. This CDR3 comprises 17 residues. The CDR3 region is CASSLNDAGQGASPLHF. CDR3 in DNA: TGCGCCAGCAGCTTAAATGATGCGGGACAGGGGGCGTCACCCCTCCACTTT.

This clonotype is labeled as medium-sized. The chain couples TRBV20-1 to TRBJ2-1; no reliable D call. The V gene lost 1 base and the J gene lost 6 bases, with 22 bases spanning the gap. The V gene's germline CDR1 is DFQATT and CDR2 SNEGSKA (reference sequence). This CDR3 is 17 amino acids long. In DNA form, the CDR3 reads TGCAGTGCTAGAGGGCCGGGTAGGCAGAAGCGAGTCAATGAGCAGTTCTTC. It yields the protein CSARGPGRQKRVNEQFF.

In the case of this clonotype: This could be a read error, since a much larger clone is one nucleotide away. This chain joins TRBV5-1 and TRBJ2-4, with TRBD1 matching over 8 bases. This CDR3 has 14 amino acids. After removal of 3 bases from V and 9 bases from J, the junction contained 8 bases not matched to a gene. From germline, CDR1 is SGHRS and CDR2 YFSETQ. CDR3 DNA: TGCGCCAGCAGCTCGACAGGGGCATTGAGCATTCAGTACTTC. Translated, it gives CASSSTGALSIQYF.

By sample fraction, this clonotype is medium-sized. The J gene is TRBJ2-5, the V gene TRBV7-3; D ambiguous. This CDR3 has 15 amino acids. Trimming removed 6 bases from V and 4 bases from J, with 18 bases in between. CDR1 and CDR2 from the germline V gene are SGHTA and FQGTGA. Here the CDR3 reads CASSPNGSGRETQYF. CDR3 in DNA: TGTGCCAGCAGTCCGAATGGGTCCGGACGAGAGACCCAGTACTTC.

This clonotype is medium-sized in the sample. This chain links TRBV20-1 with TRBJ1-6; D may be TRBD1 (6 bases). This CDR3 region has 17 residues. The germline gives CDR1 DFQATT, CDR2 SNEGSKA (reference sequence). Trimming pared 3 bases from V and 11 bases from J, leaving 26 bases between. CDR3: CSARDSETRGLTPPLHF. The DNA of the CDR3 is TGCAGTGCTAGGGACAGTGAGACGAGGGGCCTAACCCCACCCCTCCACTTT.

The chain combines TRBV18 with TRBJ2-7, with a possible D match to TRBD1 (5 bases). Germline values: CDR1 KGHSH, CDR2 LQKENI. The CDR3 is 13 residues long. Trimming stripped 4 bases from V and 5 bases from J, with 12 bases between. CDR3 in amino acids: CASSRTPRDEQYF. The CDR3 bases are TGTGCCAGCTCACGGACACCTAGGGACGAGCAGTACTTC.

This clonotype is labeled as medium-sized. V usage is TRBV20-1 and J usage is TRBJ2-7; no clear D gene. The CDR3 is 13 amino acids. The germline V gene has CDR1 DFQATT and CDR2 SNEGSKA (reference sequence). The V end was cut by 3 bases, the J end by 2 bases, with 11 bases between. CDR3 loop: CSASPTAPYEQYF. As DNA, the CDR3 is TGCAGTGCTAGCCCGACCGCTCCCTACGAGCAGTACTTC.

This clonotype was counted between two and nine times. This chain links TRBV5-4 with TRBJ2-5, with a possible D match to TRBD1 (6 bases). Germline CDR1 and CDR2: SGHNT and YYREEE (reference sequence). Trimming stripped 0 bases from V and 6 bases from J, with 15 bases between. CDR3 length equals 15 residues. CDR3 nucleotide sequence: TGTGCCAGCAGCTTGGAGGGGACAAGATTAAAGACCCAGTACTTC. Its translation: CASSLEGTRLKTQYF.

Ten or more counts support this clonotype. The genes are TRBV20-1 and TRBJ2-1; D might be TRBD1 or TRBD2, each matching 6 bases. The V and J ends lost 0 bases and 2 bases respectively, with 14 bases between them. The germline CDR1 and CDR2 sequences are DFQATT and SNEGSKA (reference sequence). This CDR3 has 16 residues. The CDR3 protein is CSAREGTWGPYNEQFF. The CDR3 nucleotides are TGCAGTGCTAGAGAAGGGACTTGGGGGCCCTACAATGAGCAGTTCTTC.

By sample share, this clonotype is medium-sized. V gene TRBV29-1 combines with J gene TRBJ2-7; D gene unclear. The CDR3 runs to 10 residues. V gave up 4 bases and J gave up 5 bases, with 6 bases separating them. The germline V gene encodes CDR1 SQVTM and CDR2 ANQGSEA. The CDR3, as DNA: TGCAGCGTTGTGGCAAACGAGCAGTACTTC. Protein: CSVVANEQYF.

Judged by abundance, this clonotype is medium-sized. The chain combines TRBV12-3 or TRBV12-4 with TRBJ2-3; no reliable D call. This CDR3 comprises 15 residues. Trimming removed 6 bases at V and 6 bases at J, with 19 bases between. The CDR3 DNA reads TGTGCCAGCAGCCCCGACCTAACCCGGACGGATACGCAGTATTTT. Its protein product is CASSPDLTRTDTQYF.

This clonotype was seen a handful of times. The rearrangement links TRBV5-4 to TRBJ2-2, with 10 nucleotides matching TRBD1. Germline loops: CDR1 SGHNT, CDR2 YYREEE (reference sequence). J gave up 6 bases and V 5 bases, and 7 bases lay outside the gene matches. This CDR3 region has 15 residues. CDR3 sequence reads: CASRPDRGHAGELFF. DNA of the CDR3: TGTGCCAGCAGACCAGACAGGGGGCACGCCGGGGAGCTGTTTTTT.

On this clonotype: With a much larger clone just one base away, this may be a read error. This sequence joins TRBV18 and TRBJ1-3; no definite D call. The CDR3 runs to 19 residues. The ends were cut back, 2 bases at V and 0 bases at J, with 20 bases in the middle. From germline, CDR1 is KGHSH and CDR2 LQKENI. This chain's CDR3 is CASSPEARTNSGSGNTIYF. The CDR3 nucleotides are TGTGCCAGCTCACCAGAAGCAAGAACTAACAGCGGCTCTGGAAACACCATATATTTT.

By proportion, this clonotype is medium-sized. This chain joins TRBV12-3 or TRBV12-4 and TRBJ1-1; 7 nucleotides agree with TRBD1. Unmatched junction bases numbered 10, after V lost 7 bases and J lost 5 bases. CDR3 length: 14 residues. The chain's CDR3 is CASIQDRLDTEAFF. CDR3 DNA: TGTGCCAGCATCCAGGACAGGCTTGATACTGAAGCTTTCTTT.

By frequency in the sample, this clonotype is medium-sized. The chain combines TRBV7-6 with TRBJ1-1; TRBD1 aligns across 8 bases. This CDR3 spans 17 amino acids. The trim removed 6 bases at V and 5 bases at J, leaving 17 bases unmatched. Germline V gene lookup returns CDR1 SGHVS and CDR2 FNYEAQ. The CDR3 DNA sequence: TGTGCCAGCAGAAATATCGGACAGGGTGAAGATGGGACTGAAGCTTTCTTT. This codes for CASRNIGQGEDGTEAFF. Looking up the rest from reference TRBV7-6 and TRBJ1-1 gives the full variable domain: GAGVSQSPRYKVTKRGQDVALRCDPISGHVSLYWYRQALGQGPEFLTYFNYEAQQDKSGLPNDRFSAERPEGSISTLTIQRTEQRDSAMYRCASRNIGQGEDGTEAFFGQGTRLTVV.

This clonotype was found many times. V and J are TRBV7-9 and TRBJ1-6, with TRBD1 as a possible D gene (6 bases). The germline V gene encodes CDR1 SEHNR and CDR2 FQNEAQ (reference sequence). This CDR3 is 16 amino acids long. The V and J ends lost 0 bases and 7 bases respectively, with 13 bases between them. CDR3 coding DNA: TGTGCCAGCAGCTTAGCCCGGGGGCTTACGAATTCACCCCTCCACTTT. Protein: CASSLARGLTNSPLHF.

This clonotype is labeled as medium-sized. The V call is TRBV12-3 or TRBV12-4, the J call TRBJ1-2; TRBD1 matches 8 bases. V lost 6 bases, J lost 8 bases, and 5 bases stayed unmatched. This CDR3 comprises 12 residues. As DNA, the CDR3 is TGTGCCAGCAGCTCTGACAGGGGCGGCTACACCTTC. This gives the protein CASSSDRGGYTF.